This is a list of T cell receptor beta chains from one sample in a study of CD8 T cells in Susac syndrome. TCRdb ran MiXCR on the immunoSEQ multiplex PCR reads and lists one entry per CDR3 protein. Of about 130,000 distinct CDR3 sequences in the sample, roughly 89% were seen once. The material sequenced was CD8+ T cells from PBMCs. Receptors originate from a human donor with multiple sclerosis. Both conserved end residues are part of each CDR3. A D gene is named only where the DNA matches it firmly. Some rows mark clone size as missing; the rest say once, few, many or name a class of expanded clone.

size	D	J	V	DNA	CDR3
-	-	TRBJ1-4	TRBV30	TGTGCCGGGGAAGAAGGGGGAAATGAAAAACTGTTTTTT	CAGEEGGNEKLFF
-	-	TRBJ1-1	TRBV6-6	TGTGCCAGTGCATGGGGTCAGAACACTGAAGCTTTCTTT	CASAWGQNTEAFF
-	-	TRBJ1-2	TRBV30	TGTGCCTGGAGTGATGTACAGGGCGCTGGCTACACCTTC	CAWSDVQGAGYTF
-	-	TRBJ2-4	TRBV5-6	TGTGCCAGCAGTTTACAGGGTTCAAGAAACATTCAGTACTTC	CASSLQGSRNIQYF
-	-	TRBJ1-2	TRBV7-9	TGTGCCAGCAGCAACCCCGGAGCAGTTAACTATGGCTACACCTTC	CASSNPGAVNYGYTF
-	-	TRBJ1-3	TRBV19	TGTGCCAGTAGCCTCGCGGCTGGAAACACCATATATTTT	CASSLAAGNTIYF
-	-	TRBJ2-7	TRBV6-5	TGTGCCAGCAGTTATTACGGGAGCTCCTACGAGCAGTACTTC	CASSYYGSSYEQYF
-	-	TRBJ2-1	TRBV29-1	TGCAGCATAACTAGATCCGGCAATGAGCAGTTCTTC	CSITRSGNEQFF
few	-	TRBJ2-3	TRBV19	TGTGCCAGTAGTATCACAGATACGCAGTATTTT	CASSITDTQYF
-	-	TRBJ2-1	TRBV12-3/TRBV12-4	TGTGCCAGCAGCCCCGGGACTTCCAACAATGAGCAGTTCTTC	CASSPGTSNNEQFF
few	-	TRBJ2-7	TRBV5-1	TGCGCCAGCAGCCCCACTAGCTACGAGCAGTACTTC	CASSPTSYEQYF
-	TRBD2	TRBJ2-3	TRBV12-3/TRBV12-4	TGTGCCAGCACCTGGACTAGCGGGAGTCGGGATACGCAGTATTTT	CASTWTSGSRDTQYF
once	TRBD1	TRBJ2-2	TRBV7-9	TGTGCCAGCAGATTACAGGGGGCCGGGGAGCTGTTTTTT	CASRLQGAGELFF
-	TRBD2	TRBJ2-7	TRBV6-2/TRBV6-3	TGTGCCAGCAGCCGAGGACTAGATCGCGAACAGTACTTC	CASSRGLDREQYF
-	-	TRBJ1-1	TRBV27	TGTGCCAGCAGTTTAGCACTGGGCGGCACTGAAGCTTTCTTT	CASSLALGGTEAFF
-	-	TRBJ2-7	TRBV5-6	TGTGCCAGCAGCTCCGCCCTAGCAGACTACGAGCAGTACTTC	CASSSALADYEQYF
-	-	TRBJ2-5	TRBV6-2/TRBV6-3	TGTGCCAGCAGTGCCACCGCCCTGGCCCTCCAAGAGACCCAGTACTTC	CASSATALALQETQYF
-	-	TRBJ2-5	TRBV6-5	TGTGCCAGCAGTTTAGCGGATGGGTTCCAAGAGACCCAGTACTTC	CASSLADGFQETQYF
-	-	TRBJ1-2	TRBV4-1	TGCGCCAGCAGCCAAGTCGGGACAAACGATGGCTACACCTTC	CASSQVGTNDGYTF
few	TRBD2	TRBJ2-3	TRBV13	TGTGCCAGCAGTCTGGGACTAGCGGGATTCACAGATACGCAGTATTTT	CASSLGLAGFTDTQYF
-	TRBD1	TRBJ2-2	TRBV29-1	TGCAGCGTTGTCAGGGACAGTCGGACCGGGGAGCTGTTTTTT	CSVVRDSRTGELFF
few	-	TRBJ2-7	TRBV5-1	TGCGCCAGCAGCGTGGTAGAGGGGTACGAGCAGTACTTC	CASSVVEGYEQYF
-	-	TRBJ2-1	TRBV18	TGTGCCAGCTCATCTGGAAACAATGAGCAGTTCTTC	CASSSGNNEQFF
-	-	TRBJ2-1	TRBV10-3	TGTGCCATCAGTGGGGAGTCCAACAATGAGCAGTTCTTC	CAISGESNNEQFF
-	-	TRBJ1-2	TRBV19	TGTGCCAGTACCCCAGGCTATGGCTACACCTTC	CASTPGYGYTF
-	-	TRBJ2-2	TRBV13	TGTGCCAGCAGCTTAGCTAGTCGGGCCGGGGAGCTGTTTTTT	CASSLASRAGELFF
-	-	TRBJ2-1	TRBV5-4	TGTACCAGCAGCTTGGGTAGCTCCTACAATGAGCAGTTCTTC	CTSSLGSSYNEQFF
-	-	TRBJ2-1	TRBV13	TGTGCCAGCAGCTTAGGTCACGGATCCCAGGAGCAGTTCTTC	CASSLGHGSQEQFF